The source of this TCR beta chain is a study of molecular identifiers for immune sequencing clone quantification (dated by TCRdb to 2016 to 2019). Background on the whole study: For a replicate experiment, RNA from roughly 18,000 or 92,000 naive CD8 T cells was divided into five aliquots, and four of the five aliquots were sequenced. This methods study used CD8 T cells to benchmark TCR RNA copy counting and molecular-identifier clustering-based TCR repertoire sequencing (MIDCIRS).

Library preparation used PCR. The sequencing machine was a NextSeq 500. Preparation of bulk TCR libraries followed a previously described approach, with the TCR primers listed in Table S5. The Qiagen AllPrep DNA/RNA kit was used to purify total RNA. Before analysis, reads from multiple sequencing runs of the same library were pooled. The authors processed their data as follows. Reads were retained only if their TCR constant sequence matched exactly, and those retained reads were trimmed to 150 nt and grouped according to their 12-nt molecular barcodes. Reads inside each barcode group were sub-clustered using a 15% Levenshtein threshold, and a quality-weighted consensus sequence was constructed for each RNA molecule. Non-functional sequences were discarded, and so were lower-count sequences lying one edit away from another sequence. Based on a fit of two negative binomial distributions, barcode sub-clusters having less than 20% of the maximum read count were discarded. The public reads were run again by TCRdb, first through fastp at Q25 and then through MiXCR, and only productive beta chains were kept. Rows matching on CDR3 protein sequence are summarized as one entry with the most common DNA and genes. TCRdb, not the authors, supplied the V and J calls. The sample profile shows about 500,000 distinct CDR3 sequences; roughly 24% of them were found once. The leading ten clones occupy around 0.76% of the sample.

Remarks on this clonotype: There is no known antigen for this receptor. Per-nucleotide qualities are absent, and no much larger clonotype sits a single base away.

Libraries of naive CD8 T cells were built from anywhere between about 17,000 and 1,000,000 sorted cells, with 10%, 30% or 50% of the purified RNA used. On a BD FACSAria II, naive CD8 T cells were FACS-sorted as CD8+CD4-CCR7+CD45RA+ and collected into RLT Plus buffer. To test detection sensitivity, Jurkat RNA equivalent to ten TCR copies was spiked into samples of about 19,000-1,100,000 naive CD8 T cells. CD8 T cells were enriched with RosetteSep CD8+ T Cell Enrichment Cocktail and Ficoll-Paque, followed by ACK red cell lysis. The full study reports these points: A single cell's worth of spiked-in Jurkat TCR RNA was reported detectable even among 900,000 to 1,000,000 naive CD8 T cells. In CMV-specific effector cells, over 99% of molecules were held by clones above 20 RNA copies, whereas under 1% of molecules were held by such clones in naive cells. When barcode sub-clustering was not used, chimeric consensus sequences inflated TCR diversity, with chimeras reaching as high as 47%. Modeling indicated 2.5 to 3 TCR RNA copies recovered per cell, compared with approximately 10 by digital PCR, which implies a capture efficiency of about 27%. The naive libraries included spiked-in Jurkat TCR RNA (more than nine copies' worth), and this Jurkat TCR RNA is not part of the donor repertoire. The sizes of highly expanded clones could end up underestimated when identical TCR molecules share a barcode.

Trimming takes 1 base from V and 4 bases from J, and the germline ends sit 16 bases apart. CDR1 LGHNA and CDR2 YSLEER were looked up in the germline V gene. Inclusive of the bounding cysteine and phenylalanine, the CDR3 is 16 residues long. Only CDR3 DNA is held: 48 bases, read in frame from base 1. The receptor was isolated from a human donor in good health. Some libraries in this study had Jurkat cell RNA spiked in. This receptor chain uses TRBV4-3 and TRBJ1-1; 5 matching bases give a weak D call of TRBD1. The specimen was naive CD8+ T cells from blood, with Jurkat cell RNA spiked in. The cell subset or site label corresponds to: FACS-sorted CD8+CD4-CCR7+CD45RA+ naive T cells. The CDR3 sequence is CASSQGANQGLTEAFF. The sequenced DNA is TGCGCCAGCAGCCAAGGAGCGAATCAGGGACTCACTGAAGCTTTCTTT.